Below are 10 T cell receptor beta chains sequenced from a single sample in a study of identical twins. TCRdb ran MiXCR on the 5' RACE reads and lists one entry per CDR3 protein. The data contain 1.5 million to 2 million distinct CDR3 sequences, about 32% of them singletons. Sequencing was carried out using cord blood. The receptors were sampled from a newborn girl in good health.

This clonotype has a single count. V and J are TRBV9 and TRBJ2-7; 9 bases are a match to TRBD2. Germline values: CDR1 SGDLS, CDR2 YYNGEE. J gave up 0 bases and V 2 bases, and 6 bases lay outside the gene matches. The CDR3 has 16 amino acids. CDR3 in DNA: TGTGCCAGCAGCGTGGTAGCGGGAGCTCTCTCCTACGAGCAGTACTTC. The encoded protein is CASSVVAGALSYEQYF.

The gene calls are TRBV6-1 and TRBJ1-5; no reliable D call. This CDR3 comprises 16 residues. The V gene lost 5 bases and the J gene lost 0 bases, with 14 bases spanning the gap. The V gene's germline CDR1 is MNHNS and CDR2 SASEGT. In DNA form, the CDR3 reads TGTGCCAGCAGTACACCAGGAAGTTATAGCAATCAGCCCCAGCATTTT. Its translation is CASSTPGSYSNQPQHF.

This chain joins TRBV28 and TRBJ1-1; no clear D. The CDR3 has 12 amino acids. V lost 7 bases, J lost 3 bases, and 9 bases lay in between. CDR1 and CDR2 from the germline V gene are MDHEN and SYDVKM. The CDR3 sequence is CASNEQDTEAFF. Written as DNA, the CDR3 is TGTGCCAGCAACGAGCAGGACACTGAAGCTTTCTTT.

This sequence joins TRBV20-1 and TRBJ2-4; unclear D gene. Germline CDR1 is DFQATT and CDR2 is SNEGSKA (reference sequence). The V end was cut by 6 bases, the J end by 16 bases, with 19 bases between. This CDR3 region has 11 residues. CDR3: CSAPDSYEHYF. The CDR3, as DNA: TGCAGTGCCCCGGATTCCTACGAGCACTACTTC.

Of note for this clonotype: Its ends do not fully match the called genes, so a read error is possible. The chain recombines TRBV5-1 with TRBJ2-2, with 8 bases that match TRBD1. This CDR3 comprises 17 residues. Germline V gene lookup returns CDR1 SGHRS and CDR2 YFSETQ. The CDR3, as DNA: TGCGCCGGCAGCCCTGAACCAGGGGGCGGTAACACCGGGGAGCTGTTTTTT. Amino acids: CAGSPEPGGGNTGELFF.

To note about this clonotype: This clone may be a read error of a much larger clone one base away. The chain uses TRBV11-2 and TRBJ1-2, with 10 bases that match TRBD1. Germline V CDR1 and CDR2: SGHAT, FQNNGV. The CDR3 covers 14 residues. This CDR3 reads CASSLEDRGHGYNF. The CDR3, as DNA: TGTGCCAGCAGCTTAGAAGACAGGGGGCATGGCTACAACTTC.

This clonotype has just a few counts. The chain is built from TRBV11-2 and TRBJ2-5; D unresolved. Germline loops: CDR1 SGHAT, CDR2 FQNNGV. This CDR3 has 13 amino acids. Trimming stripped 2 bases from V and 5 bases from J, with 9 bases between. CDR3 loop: CASSLTYRETQYF. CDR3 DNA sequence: TGTGCCAGCAGCTTAACTTATAGGGAGACCCAGTACTTC.

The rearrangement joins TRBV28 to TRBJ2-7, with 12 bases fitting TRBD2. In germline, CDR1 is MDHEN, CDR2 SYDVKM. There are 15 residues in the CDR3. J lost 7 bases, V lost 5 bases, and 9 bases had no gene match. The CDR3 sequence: CASSTGTSGREEQYF. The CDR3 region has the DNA TGTGCCAGCAGTACCGGGACTAGCGGGCGAGAGGAGCAGTACTTC.

CDR3 residues: CASSHRASRETQYF. The CDR3, as DNA: TGTGCCAGCAGCCATAGGGCCAGTAGGGAGACCCAGTACTTC. The J gene is TRBJ2-7, the V gene TRBV3-1; D is undetermined. The DNA matches TRBJ2-5 better at its end, which makes the J call doubtful. The CDR3 runs to 14 residues. Germline lookup yields CDR1 LGHDT and CDR2 YNNKEL (reference sequence).

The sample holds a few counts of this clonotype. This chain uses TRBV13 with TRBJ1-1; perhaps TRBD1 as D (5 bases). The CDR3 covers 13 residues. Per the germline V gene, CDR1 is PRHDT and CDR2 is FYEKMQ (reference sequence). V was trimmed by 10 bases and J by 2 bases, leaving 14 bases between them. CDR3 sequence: CATKRGVNTEAFF. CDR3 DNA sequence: TGTGCCACCAAACGGGGGGTTAACACTGAAGCTTTCTTT.